Below, 10 T cell receptor beta chains from the same sample are listed, as sequenced in a study of response to subunit inactivated influenza vaccine. A single record per CDR3 protein comes from TCRdb applying MiXCR to the RT-PCR reads. The sample includes over 150,000 distinct CDR3 sequences, approximately 10% of them seen just once. The sequenced sample was non-naive T cells sorted from PBMCs, obtained 40 to 50 days after vaccination. These receptors were obtained from a man in his fifties or sixties who received an inactivated influenza vaccine.

V usage is TRBV7-9 and J usage is TRBJ2-1; 8 bases align to TRBD2. CDR1 SEHNR and CDR2 FQNEAQ come from the germline V gene (reference sequence). V lost 3 bases, J lost 0 bases, and 4 bases stayed unmatched. The CDR3 runs to 16 residues. The CDR3 DNA is TGTGCCAGCAGCTTCGGCGGGGGGAGCTCCTACAATGAGCAGTTCTTC. It is translated as CASSFGGGSSYNEQFF. Full variable domain (missing parts from reference TRBV7-9 and TRBJ2-1): DTGVSQNPRHKITKRGQNVTFRCDPISEHNRLYWYRQTLGQGPEFLTYFQNEAQLEKSRLLSDRFSAERPKGSFSTLEIQRTEQGDSAMYLCASSFGGGSSYNEQFFGPGTRLTVL.

This clonotype was recorded a few times. The chain recombines TRBV5-1 with TRBJ1-1, with D possibly being TRBD1 (6 bases). CDR1 is SGHRS and CDR2 is YFSETQ in the germline V gene. The CDR3 runs to 15 residues. V lost 3 bases, J lost 4 bases, and 16 bases lay in between. For the CDR3, the DNA is TGCGCCAGCAGCTCGACACCAGGGGTAGTCACTGAAGCTTTCTTT. It yields the protein CASSSTPGVVTEAFF.

The rearrangement links TRBV15 to TRBJ2-3, with 10 bases aligning to TRBD2. This CDR3 spans 16 amino acids. J was trimmed by 2 bases and V by 8 bases; bases with no gene match: 10. The germline CDR1 and CDR2 sequences are LNHNV and YYDKDF (reference sequence). The CDR3 nucleotides are TGTGCCACCCGCCTCGGACTAGCGGAGATCACAGATACGCAGTATTTT. It codes for CATRLGLAEITDTQYF.

There are a few counts of this clonotype. V usage is TRBV3-1 and J usage is TRBJ2-7; D is ambiguous. Germline V gene lookup returns CDR1 LGHDT and CDR2 YNNKEL (reference sequence). CDR3 size: 13 residues. With 1 base removed from V and 3 bases from J, the gap between germline ends came to 7 bases. CDR3: CASSQVSDYEQYF. The CDR3 nucleotides read TGTGCCAGCAGCCAAGTCAGTGACTACGAGCAGTACTTC.

V and J are TRBV2 and TRBJ2-3; D is possibly TRBD1 (5 bases). CDR3 size: 12 residues. Deletions cut 8 bases from V and 2 bases from J, with 8 bases between. Germline CDR1 and CDR2: SNHLY and FYNNEI. The CDR3 DNA reads as TGTGCCAGCGCAGGGATCACAGATACGCAGTATTTT. It codes for CASAGITDTQYF.

This chain uses TRBV11-2 with TRBJ2-5, with D possibly TRBD2 on 5 matching bases. Trimming took off 3 bases at V and 2 bases at J, with 7 bases between the two ends. The CDR3 contains 13 residues. Germline V gene sequence: CDR1 SGHAT, CDR2 FQNNGV. The CDR3 region is CASSFGMQETQYF. The CDR3 DNA follows: TGTGCCAGCAGCTTCGGGATGCAAGAGACCCAGTACTTC.

The chain has TRBV12-3 or TRBV12-4 and TRBJ1-6; 7 bases are shared with TRBD1. V trimming: 7 bases; J trimming: 5 bases; junction bases outside the gene matches: 8. The CDR3 loop spans 15 amino acids. The CDR3 coding sequence is TGTGCCAGCAATGCCCCCGGGACAGATAATTCACCCCTCCACTTT. Encoded protein: CASNAPGTDNSPLHF.

This clonotype was observed many times. The chain couples TRBV20-1 to TRBJ2-2; D may correspond to TRBD1 or TRBD2 (5 bases each). The CDR3 covers 13 residues. CDR1 and CDR2 (germline): DFQATT, SNEGSKA (reference sequence). Between the trimmed V and J ends, which lost 4 bases and 6 bases, there was a span of 12 bases. As DNA, the CDR3 is TGCAGTGCTACCCCAGGGAGTGCCGGGGAGCTGTTTTTT. Encoded protein: CSATPGSAGELFF.

In the case of this clonotype: A read error may explain this, as a much larger clone is one base away. The chain carries TRBV20-1 and TRBJ2-1; no clear D gene. The CDR3 totals 14 residues. The V gene's germline CDR1 is DFQATT and CDR2 SNEGSKA (reference sequence). Between the trimmed V and J ends, which lost 6 bases and 2 bases, there was a span of 14 bases. The DNA for the CDR3 is TGCAGTGCGAGCCATTACACTGCCTACAATGAGCAGTTCTTC. It yields the protein CSASHYTAYNEQFF.

There are a few counts of this clonotype. J is TRBJ1-1 and V is TRBV28, with a weak D call TRBD1 (5 bases). V was trimmed by 7 bases and J by 8 bases, leaving 29 bases between them. The CDR3 is 17 residues long. Germline values: CDR1 MDHEN, CDR2 SYDVKM. The CDR3 is CASTLTGGVLHPGEAFF. DNA for the CDR3: TGTGCCAGCACCCTCACGGGAGGGGTCTTGCACCCCGGCGAAGCTTTCTTT.